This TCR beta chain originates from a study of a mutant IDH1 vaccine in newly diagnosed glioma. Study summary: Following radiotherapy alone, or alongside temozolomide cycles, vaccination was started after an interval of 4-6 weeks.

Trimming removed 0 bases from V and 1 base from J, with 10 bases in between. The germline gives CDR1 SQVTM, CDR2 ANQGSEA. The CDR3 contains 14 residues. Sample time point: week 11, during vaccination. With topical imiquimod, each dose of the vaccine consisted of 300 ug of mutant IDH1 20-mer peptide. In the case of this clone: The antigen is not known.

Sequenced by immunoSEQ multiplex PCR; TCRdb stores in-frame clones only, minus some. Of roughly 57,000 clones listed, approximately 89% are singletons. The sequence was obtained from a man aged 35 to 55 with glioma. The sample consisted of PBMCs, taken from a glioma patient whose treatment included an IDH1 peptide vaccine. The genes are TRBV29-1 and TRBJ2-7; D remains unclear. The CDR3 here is CSVEERGTSYEQYF. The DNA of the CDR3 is TGCAGCGTTGAAGAAAGAGGCACGTCCTACGAGCAGTACTTC.